This entry features one TCR beta chain sequence. What it recognizes is unknown. This sample was included in a study of shared clonotypes between healthy human individuals. Broader study findings: Clonotypes not shared had lower generation probabilities than those common to all four donors. Large sequencing depth failed to make sorted-subset sequencing complete, rarefaction showed.

Naive CD8 cells, CD45RO-negative and positively selected for CCR7, excluded terminally differentiated effector memory CD45RA+ cells. Donors included only healthy HIV-negative adults lacking recent acute infections or vaccinations. Donors were Caucasian adults residing in Nashville, Tennessee, USA. This CDR3 contains 17 residues. V shed 6 bases and J 1 base; nucleotides not matched to a gene: 8. Germline CDR1 is WNHNN and CDR2 is SYGVQD (reference sequence). The table came from immunoSEQ multiplex PCR; TCRdb's copy has only in-frame clones and leaves some out. The repertoire holds about 870,000 clones, with around 93% as singletons.

This receptor was obtained from a man younger than 40 in good health. Material for sequencing was naive CD8+ T cells sorted from blood. V gene TRBV10-1 combines with J gene TRBJ2-3; 12 bases line up with TRBD1. CDR3 sequence: CASRSRDRGLGTDTQYF. CDR3 bases: TGCGCCAGCAGGAGCCGGGACAGGGGGCTCGGCACAGATACGCAGTATTTT.